The 22 T cell receptor beta chains listed next were all sequenced from one sample in a study of cytomegalovirus exposure and HLA in healthy donors. Primers included in the PCR were 60 Vbeta and 13 Jbeta primers. This table comes from immunoSEQ multiplex PCR, and its TCRdb copy is limited to in-frame clones, with some not included. This sample carries 150,000 to 200,000 clones, around 80% of them seen once, and the ten largest clones take roughly 4.2%. The source material was PBMCs. All receptors come from a man in his forties in good health and CMV-seronegative.

The chain recombines TRBV9 with TRBJ2-7, with 7 bases aligning to TRBD1. The CDR3 runs 17 residues. Germline-derived CDR1 and CDR2 are SGDLS and YYNGEE. The V segment lost 0 bases and the J segment 5 bases; nucleotides outside the gene matches: 14. CDR3 in DNA: TGTGCCAGCAGCGTAGCTGAGGAGACAGGGAAGGGAGACGAGCAGTACTTC. Its translation: CASSVAEETGKGDEQYF.

The CDR3 nucleotides are TGTGCCAGCAGCTCTGGAGATAGGAACACTGAAGCTTTCTTT. It yields the protein CASSSGDRNTEAFF. The chain is built from TRBV5-6 and TRBJ1-1, with D hard to call. CDR1 and CDR2 from the germline V gene are SGHDT and YYEEEE. The CDR3 is made up of 14 amino acids. V gave up 3 bases and J gave up 1 base, with 10 bases separating them.

The chain uses TRBV13 and TRBJ2-1, with TRBD2 matching over 9 bases. Germline trimming cut 4 bases from V and 4 bases from J; bases unmatched to any gene: 8. This CDR3 contains 16 residues. Germline assignment: CDR1 PRHDT and CDR2 FYEKMQ (reference sequence). For the CDR3, the DNA is TGTGCCAGCAGCTCCTCGCGGGGGGGCGGGTACAATGAGCAGTTCTTC. This codes for CASSSSRGGGYNEQFF.

The table lists this clone with a count of one. CDR3: CASSPTLAGGPISTDTQYF. The CDR3 region has the DNA TGCGCCAGCAGCCCAACACTAGCGGGGGGCCCCATTAGCACAGATACGCAGTATTTT. V is TRBV4-1 and J is TRBJ2-3; the match to TRBD2 covers 12 bases. The germline CDR1 and CDR2 sequences are MGHRA and YSYEKL. The V gene end was trimmed by 4 bases and the J gene end by 0 bases; junction bases not matched to a gene: 11. The CDR3 covers 19 residues.

This chain joins TRBV25-1 and TRBJ1-6; D not resolved. V was clipped by 4 bases and J by 7 bases, with 20 bases between them. This CDR3 is built from 17 residues. Germline V gives CDR1 MGHDK, CDR2 SYGVNS. CDR3: CASSGPGGKYLNSPLHF. The CDR3 coding sequence is TGTGCCAGCAGTGGGCCGGGAGGGAAGTACTTGAATTCACCCCTCCACTTT.

This clone was detected a few times. The chain combines TRBV7-3 with TRBJ1-5; D may be TRBD1 (5 bases). Trimming shortened V by 2 bases and J by 6 bases, and 11 bases separated the two germline ends. The CDR3 contains 14 residues. The germline gives CDR1 SGHTA, CDR2 FQGTGA. The CDR3, as DNA: TGTGCCAGCAGCTTAGGGAGGGACCGTCAGCCCCAGCATTTT. It codes for CASSLGRDRQPQHF.

The J gene is TRBJ1-3, the V gene TRBV27; TRBD1 matches at 7 bases. The CDR3 covers 15 residues. Losses at the gene ends were 6 bases for V and 0 bases for J; bases not matched to a gene: 5. Germline V gene sequence: CDR1 MNHEY, CDR2 SMNVEV (reference sequence). In DNA, the CDR3 is TGTGCCAGCAGCAGGGACAGTAACTCTGGAAACACCATATATTTT. Encoded protein: CASSRDSNSGNTIYF.

This chain joins TRBV7-2 and TRBJ1-2; the D gene is possibly TRBD1 (5 bases). CDR1 is SGHTA, CDR2 FQGNSA, per germline. V gave up 4 bases and J gave up 1 base, with 13 bases separating them. This CDR3 region has 15 residues. CDR3 coding DNA: TGTGCCAGCAGCTATCGCGGGGCCTTTAACTATGGCTACACCTTC. Its protein is CASSYRGAFNYGYTF.

In its sample, this clone was seen once. The chain combines TRBV7-6 with TRBJ2-7, with D possibly TRBD2 on 6 matching bases. CDR3 length equals 14 residues. V lost 5 bases to trimming and J lost 5 bases, with 16 bases between them. Germline loops: CDR1 SGHVS, CDR2 FNYEAQ. This CDR3 is CASSPREERNEQYF. The CDR3 DNA sequence: TGTGCCAGCAGCCCGAGGGAGGAGCGGAACGAGCAGTACTTC.

CDR3 amino acids: CASSLGLAPYEQYF. CDR3 sequence (DNA): TGTGCCAGCAGCCTGGGACTAGCACCCTACGAGCAGTACTTC. This chain connects TRBV7-3 to TRBJ2-7; 9 bases map to TRBD2. From germline, CDR1 is SGHTA and CDR2 FQGTGA. Trimming at V came to 5 bases and at J to 2 bases, leaving 4 bases not matched to a gene. This CDR3 is built from 14 residues.

CDR3 sequence reads: CASSRDRGNYGYTF. The CDR3 coding sequence is TGCGCCAGCAGCCGGGACAGGGGGAACTATGGCTACACCTTC. The chain carries TRBV4-1 and TRBJ1-2; 11 bases agree with TRBD1. The trim removed 4 bases at V and 2 bases at J, leaving 0 bases unmatched. Looked up from germline, CDR1 is MGHRA and CDR2 is YSYEKL. The CDR3 runs 14 residues.

V and J are TRBV10-3 and TRBJ1-3; D may be TRBD1 (6 bases). Germline assignment: CDR1 ENHRY and CDR2 SYGVKD. The CDR3 totals 14 residues. V lost 3 bases to trimming and J lost 0 bases, with 6 bases between them. CDR3 amino acids: CAISEQGSGNTIYF. The CDR3 DNA sequence: TGTGCCATCAGTGAACAGGGCTCTGGAAACACCATATATTTT.

This chain links TRBV7-9 with TRBJ1-2; 8 nucleotides match TRBD1. The germline CDR1 and CDR2 sequences are SEHNR and FQNEAQ (reference sequence). The J segment lost 6 bases and the V segment lost 11 bases, leaving 8 bases of the junction unmatched. The length of the CDR3 is 12 residues. This chain's CDR3 is CAGSTGVDGYTF. CDR3 coding DNA: TGTGCCGGCTCGACAGGGGTTGATGGCTACACCTTC.

This rearrangement joins TRBV27 to TRBJ2-3, with no clear D. The V end lost 3 bases, the J end lost 4 bases, and 8 bases lay between the germline ends. CDR3 size: 13 residues. From germline, CDR1 is MNHEY and CDR2 SMNVEV (reference sequence). The CDR3 loop reads CASSLDEADTQYF. The CDR3, as DNA: TGTGCCAGCAGTTTGGATGAGGCAGATACGCAGTATTTT.

This clone was detected a few times. The chain couples TRBV29-1 to TRBJ2-4, with 7 positions matching TRBD2. Germline loops: CDR1 SQVTM, CDR2 ANQGSEA. J gave up 5 bases and V 4 bases, and 8 bases lay outside the gene matches. The CDR3 runs to 14 residues. CDR3 sequence: CSVASGAGENIQYF. In DNA, the CDR3 is TGCAGCGTTGCGAGTGGTGCGGGGGAAAACATTCAGTACTTC.

This chain joins TRBV10-3 and TRBJ2-7, with TRBD2 identical over 9 bases. This CDR3 has 12 residues. V shed 10 bases and J 2 bases; nucleotides not matched to a gene: 3. Germline CDR1 ENHRY, CDR2 SYGVKD. The CDR3 sequence: CATLAGAYEQYF. The CDR3 DNA reads as TGTGCCACGTTAGCGGGGGCCTACGAGCAGTACTTC.

This chain connects TRBV5-1 to TRBJ2-7; weak D call: TRBD1 (5 bases). Between the trimmed V and J ends, which lost 5 bases and 3 bases, there was a span of 15 bases. Germline CDR1 SGHRS, CDR2 YFSETQ. The CDR3 is 14 residues long. CDR3 amino acids: CASSPGRQGYEQYF. In nucleotides, the CDR3 is TGCGCCAGCAGTCCAGGGCGCCAGGGCTACGAGCAGTACTTC.

The genes are TRBV6-5 and TRBJ1-6, with D perhaps TRBD1 (5 bases). Germline V gene lookup returns CDR1 MNHEY and CDR2 SVGAGI. This CDR3 contains 14 residues. Trimming shortened V by 9 bases and J by 9 bases, and 18 bases separated the two germline ends. The CDR3, as DNA: TGTGCCAGTCGCCCAGGGCGGGGACCTTCACCCCTCCACTTT. This gives the protein CASRPGRGPSPLHF.

The CDR3 loop is CASSPAVLNTEAFF. The DNA of the CDR3 is TGTGCCAGCTCACCAGCAGTCCTGAACACTGAAGCTTTCTTT. The chain links TRBV18 to TRBJ1-1, with no clear D. The CDR3 runs to 14 residues. Trimming took off 2 bases at V and 0 bases at J, with 7 bases between the two ends. Germline V gives CDR1 KGHSH, CDR2 LQKENI. Drawing the rest from reference TRBV18 and TRBJ1-1, the complete variable domain is NAGVMQNPRHLVRRRGQEARLRCSPMKGHSHVYWYRQLPEEGLKFMVYLQKENIIDESGMPKERFSAEFPKEGPSILRIQQVVRGDSAAYFCASSPAVLNTEAFFGQGTRLTVV.

The chain links TRBV5-1 to TRBJ2-7; 7 nucleotides agree with TRBD1. The length of the CDR3 is 15 residues. In germline, CDR1 is SGHRS, CDR2 YFSETQ. After removal of 4 bases from V and 0 bases from J, the junction contained 7 bases not matched to a gene. DNA for the CDR3: TGCGCCAGCAGCGCCACAGGGGACCGCTCCTACGAGCAGTACTTC. Protein sequence: CASSATGDRSYEQYF.

A note on this clone: Other nucleotide sequences from this sample produce the same CDR3. J is TRBJ2-7 and V is TRBV15; TRBD1 agrees at 7 bases. CDR3 length equals 14 residues. J was trimmed by 5 bases and V by 1 base; bases with no gene match: 5. Germline V gene sequence: CDR1 LNHNV, CDR2 YYDKDF (reference sequence). The CDR3 DNA follows: TGTGCCACCAGCAGAGGCTCGACAGGGAACGAGCAGTACTTC. Translation gives CATSRGSTGNEQYF.

The chain is built from TRBV5-1 and TRBJ1-3, with D uncertain. The CDR3 totals 17 residues. Trimming stripped 2 bases from V and 0 bases from J, with 15 bases between. In germline, CDR1 is SGHRS, CDR2 YFSETQ. The CDR3 region is CASSFSPLDNSGNTIYF. CDR3 nucleotide sequence: TGCGCCAGCAGCTTCAGCCCCTTAGACAACTCTGGAAACACCATATATTTT. Full variable domain (outside the CDR3, taken from reference TRBV5-1 and TRBJ1-3): KAGVTQTPRYLIKTRGQQVTLSCSPISGHRSVSWYQQTPGQGLQFLFEYFSETQRNKGNFPGRFSGRQFSNSRSEMNVSTLELGDSALYLCASSFSPLDNSGNTIYFGEGSWLTVV.